This passage covers 18 T cell receptor beta chains from one sample sequenced in a study of blood T cell repertoires in COVID-19 (dated by TCRdb to 2020 to 2021). The library was generated by the immunoSEQ multiplex PCR assay. TCRdb carries this immuneACCESS record with in-frame sequences only. Its versions omit some clonotypes, under half of them owing to an unresolved V gene in the studies checked, with the rest unexplained. The sample records approximately 130,000 clones, 77% of which are singletons. Clones ranked in the top ten supply roughly 20% of the sample. The sample taken for sequencing was peripheral blood. The receptors derive from a man older than 75 with acute or convalescent COVID-19.

This clone showed up just once. CDR3 sequence: CASSTPGQLSNQPQHF. Here the CDR3 DNA reads TGTGCCAGCAGCACCCCGGGACAACTTAGCAATCAGCCCCAGCATTTT. The chain carries TRBV6-2 or TRBV6-3 and TRBJ1-5; a weak D match, TRBD1 (6 bases). The CDR3 consists of 16 residues. Trimming removed 6 bases at V and 0 bases at J, with 15 bases between. CDR1 MNHEY and CDR2 SVGEGT come from the germline V gene.

This chain connects TRBV11-2 to TRBJ2-2; 8 bases match TRBD1. Germline lookup yields CDR1 SGHAT and CDR2 FQNNGV. V shed 9 bases, J shed 6 bases, and the junction held 12 bases outside the gene matches. The CDR3 covers 15 residues. CDR3 residues: CASLRGLRDAGELFF. Here the CDR3 DNA reads TGTGCCAGTCTCAGGGGGCTGAGGGACGCCGGGGAGCTGTTTTTT.

This clone is judged medium-sized. This chain connects TRBV5-6 to TRBJ1-6, with D possibly being TRBD1 (5 bases). Germline V gene data show CDR1 as SGHDT and CDR2 as YYEEEE. V shed 0 bases and J shed 11 bases, with 15 bases lying between them. The CDR3 has 15 amino acids. The CDR3 bases are TGTGCCAGCAGCTTGGTGCAGGGAAGTCTCGCACCCCTCCACTTT. The encoded protein is CASSLVQGSLAPLHF.

This rearrangement joins TRBV6-2 or TRBV6-3 to TRBJ2-5, with D perhaps TRBD1 (5 bases). The CDR3 is 16 amino acids. From germline, CDR1 is MNHEY and CDR2 SVGEGT. The V end lost 2 bases, the J end lost 1 base, and 14 bases lay between the germline ends. CDR3 in DNA: TGTGCCAGCAGTTACGCATTCGACAGACCCCAAGAGACCCAGTACTTC. Translating it yields CASSYAFDRPQETQYF.

The CDR3 DNA follows: TGTGCCAGTAATAGCGGGGGGGGTGACACAGATACGCAGTATTTT. This gives the protein CASNSGGGDTDTQYF. V is TRBV19 and J is TRBJ2-3; 11 bases match TRBD2. V dropped 7 bases and J dropped 2; count of bases not matched to a gene: 5. The CDR3 contains 15 residues. CDR1 LNHDA and CDR2 SQIVND come from the germline V gene (reference sequence).

The genes are TRBV11-2 and TRBJ1-5; no clear D gene. The CDR3 has 17 residues. V lost 0 bases and J 4 bases, leaving 16 bases between the germline ends. The germline gives CDR1 SGHAT, CDR2 FQNNGV. CDR3 coding DNA: TGTGCCAGCAGCTTAGACCGGGTGCACCTAGAAAATCAGCCCCAGCATTTT. Protein product: CASSLDRVHLENQPQHF.

The gene calls are TRBV3-1 (or the pseudogene TRBV3-2) and TRBJ2-2, with D hard to call. V lost 1 base and J lost 5, with 8 bases in between. CDR1 LGHDT and CDR2 YNNKEL come from the germline V gene (reference sequence). This CDR3 is 14 amino acids long. Here the CDR3 DNA reads TGTGCCAGCAGCCAAGCTAAACGGACCGGGGAGCTGTTTTTT. Protein product: CASSQAKRTGELFF.

The sample holds a few counts of this clone. The chain links TRBV7-2 to TRBJ1-2, with no clear D. The CDR3 has 13 residues. The germline gives CDR1 SGHTA, CDR2 FQGNSA. Trimming took 1 base from V and 6 from J, leaving 9 bases between them. In nucleotides, the CDR3 is TGTGCCAGCAGCTTAGTTTGGGAGGATGGCTACACCTTC. It yields the protein CASSLVWEDGYTF.

The gene calls are TRBV2 and TRBJ1-5; D remains ambiguous. Germline V lookup: CDR1 SNHLY, CDR2 FYNNEI. The CDR3 has 14 residues. V lost 6 bases and J 1 base, leaving 10 bases between the germline ends. The CDR3 sequence: CASSQEISNQPQHF. In DNA, the CDR3 is TGTGCCAGCAGCCAGGAAATCAGCAATCAGCCCCAGCATTTT. Complete variable domain (other parts from reference TRBV2 and TRBJ1-5): EPEVTQTPSHQVTQMGQEVILRCVPISNHLYFYWYRQILGQKVEFLVSFYNNEISEKSEIFDDQFSVERPDGSNFTLKIRSTKLEDSAMYFCASSQEISNQPQHFGDGTRLSIL.

This clone showed up just once. The CDR3 here is CASSFIRYEQYF. Written as DNA, the CDR3 is TGTGCCAGCAGTTTCATCCGGTACGAGCAGTACTTC. This chain joins TRBV12-3 or TRBV12-4 and TRBJ2-7; D unresolved. Trimming took 3 bases from V and 4 from J, leaving 7 bases between them. CDR3 size: 12 residues.

CDR3 in amino acids: CAWSIADSYEQYF. The CDR3 coding sequence is TGTGCCTGGAGCATAGCTGACTCCTACGAGCAGTACTTC. The chain links TRBV30 to TRBJ2-7; D not resolved. The CDR3 runs to 13 residues. Germline V lookup: CDR1 GTSNPN, CDR2 SVGIG (reference sequence). V lost 3 bases and J 0 bases, leaving 9 bases between the germline ends.

This clone was found once. The chain combines TRBV2 with TRBJ2-1; TRBD1 is a possible D gene (5 bases). Between the trimmed V and J ends, which lost 6 bases and 3 bases, there was a span of 21 bases. This CDR3 is 17 amino acids long. Per the germline V gene, CDR1 is SNHLY and CDR2 is FYNNEI. The CDR3 sequence is CASRALTAIKIYNEQFF. Written as DNA, the CDR3 is TGTGCCAGCAGAGCACTGACAGCTATTAAAATCTACAATGAGCAGTTCTTC.

The sample holds a few counts of this clone. This rearrangement joins TRBV3-1 (or the pseudogene TRBV3-2) to TRBJ2-7, with D perhaps matching TRBD1 (5 bases). Germline lookup yields CDR1 LGHDT and CDR2 YNNKEL (reference sequence). The CDR3 contains 11 residues. Trimming stripped 4 bases from V and 5 bases from J, with 6 bases between. This chain's CDR3 is CASSPGNEQYF. CDR3 nucleotide sequence: TGTGCCAGCAGCCCAGGGAACGAGCAGTACTTC.

The chain joins TRBV7-2 to TRBJ1-3; D is possibly TRBD1 (5 bases). This CDR3 has 16 amino acids. The V gene lost 5 bases and the J gene lost 2 bases, with 16 bases spanning the gap. The germline V gene has CDR1 SGHTA and CDR2 FQGNSA. CDR3 residues: CASSPSSGGAGNTIYF. The DNA for the CDR3 is TGTGCCAGCAGCCCTTCTTCTGGGGGGGCTGGAAACACCATATATTTT.

V and J are TRBV28 and TRBJ2-2; 9 bases map to TRBD1. The CDR3 extends over 14 amino acids. V lost 7 bases to trimming and J lost 6 bases; unmatched junction nucleotides: 6. The germline gives CDR1 MDHEN, CDR2 SYDVKM. CDR3 loop: CASTNRGLSGELFF. CDR3 in DNA: TGTGCCAGCACCAACAGGGGGCTCTCCGGGGAGCTGTTTTTT.

The V gene is TRBV11-2, the J gene TRBJ2-7; TRBD1 agrees at 9 bases. CDR1 SGHAT and CDR2 FQNNGV come from the germline V gene. Germline trimming cut 4 bases from V and 3 bases from J; bases unmatched to any gene: 10. This CDR3 contains 16 residues. CDR3 in amino acids: CASSYNRDRAIYEQYF. The CDR3 DNA is TGTGCCAGCAGCTACAACCGGGACAGGGCTATCTACGAGCAGTACTTC.

The rearrangement links TRBV4-1 to TRBJ2-3; D gene uncertain. The V gene lost 1 base and the J gene lost 4 bases, with 3 bases spanning the gap. The CDR3 spans 12 residues. The germline CDR1 and CDR2 sequences are MGHRA and YSYEKL. CDR3 sequence (DNA): TGCGCCAGCAGCCAAGGAGCAGATACGCAGTATTTT. It is translated as CASSQGADTQYF.

This chain joins TRBV5-6 and TRBJ2-3, with 8 bases identical to TRBD2. Looked up from germline, CDR1 is SGHDT and CDR2 is YYEEEE. CDR3 length: 16 residues. V was clipped by 0 bases and J by 4 bases; unmatched bases: 7. This CDR3 is CASSLVERGWSDTQYF. DNA of the CDR3: TGTGCCAGCAGCTTGGTGGAGCGGGGGTGGTCAGATACGCAGTATTTT.